This T cell receptor (beta chain) was found in a study of Tregs in tolerant kidney transplant recipients. Overall study findings and caveats: Changing PCR primers prevented nucleotide comparison between some patients' samples.

Related graft donors supplied nonmyeloablative bone marrow transplants, and mixed chimerism was transient. Clones were read by immunoSEQ multiplex PCR, and TCRdb kept only the in-frame ones, dropping some. The sample yields 40,000 to 50,000 clones, around 90% seen once. CDR3 length equals 15 residues. Of note for this clone: Antigen: not known.

Sample: CD8+ T cells from blood (PBMCs), taken 12 months after the transplant. This rearrangement joins TRBV21-1 to TRBJ2-7; the D call of TRBD1 is as the table states it, not checked on the DNA. TRBV21-1 represents a pseudogene. The source is a human patient who received a combined kidney and bone marrow transplant. Some T cells may have originated in the graft donor. The CDR3 DNA follows: TGTGCCAGCAGCTCCCCCGGACAGGGTATCCACGAGCAGTACTTC. Translation gives CASSSPGQGIHEQYF.